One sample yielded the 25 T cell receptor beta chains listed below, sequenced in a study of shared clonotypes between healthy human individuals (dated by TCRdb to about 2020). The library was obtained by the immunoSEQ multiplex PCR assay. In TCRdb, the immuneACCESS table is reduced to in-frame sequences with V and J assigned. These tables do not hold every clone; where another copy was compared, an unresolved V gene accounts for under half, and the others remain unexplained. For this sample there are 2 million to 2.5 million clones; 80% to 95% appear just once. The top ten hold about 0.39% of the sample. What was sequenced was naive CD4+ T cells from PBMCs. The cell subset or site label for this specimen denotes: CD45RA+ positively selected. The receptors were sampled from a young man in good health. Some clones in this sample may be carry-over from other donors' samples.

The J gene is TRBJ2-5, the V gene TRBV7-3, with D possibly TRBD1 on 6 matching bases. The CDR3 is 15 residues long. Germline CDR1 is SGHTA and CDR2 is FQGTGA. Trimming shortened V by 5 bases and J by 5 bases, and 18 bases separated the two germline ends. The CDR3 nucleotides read TGTGCCAGCAGCCTACCACAGGGAAGCCGGGAGACCCAGTACTTC. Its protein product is CASSLPQGSRETQYF.

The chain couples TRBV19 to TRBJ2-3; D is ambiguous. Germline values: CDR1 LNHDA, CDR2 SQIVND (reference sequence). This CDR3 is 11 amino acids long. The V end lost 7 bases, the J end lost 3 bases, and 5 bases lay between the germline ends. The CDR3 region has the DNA TGTGCCAGTAAAACTACAGATACGCAGTATTTT. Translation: CASKTTDTQYF.

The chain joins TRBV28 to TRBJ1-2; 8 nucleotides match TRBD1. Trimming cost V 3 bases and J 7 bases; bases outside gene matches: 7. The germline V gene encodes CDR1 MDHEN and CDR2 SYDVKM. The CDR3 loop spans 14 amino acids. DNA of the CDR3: TGTGCCAGCAGTTTCTGGCAGGGGGCTCGTGGCTACACCTTC. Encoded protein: CASSFWQGARGYTF.

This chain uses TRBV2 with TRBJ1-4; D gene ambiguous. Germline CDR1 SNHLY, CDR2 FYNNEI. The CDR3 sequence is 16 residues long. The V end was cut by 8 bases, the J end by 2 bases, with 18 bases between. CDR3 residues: CASGRKQIYTNEKLFF. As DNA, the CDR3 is TGTGCCAGCGGCAGAAAGCAGATTTATACTAATGAAAAACTGTTTTTT. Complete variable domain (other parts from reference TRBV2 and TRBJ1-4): EPEVTQTPSHQVTQMGQEVILRCVPISNHLYFYWYRQILGQKVEFLVSFYNNEISEKSEIFDDQFSVERPDGSNFTLKIRSTKLEDSAMYFCASGRKQIYTNEKLFFGSGTQLSVL.

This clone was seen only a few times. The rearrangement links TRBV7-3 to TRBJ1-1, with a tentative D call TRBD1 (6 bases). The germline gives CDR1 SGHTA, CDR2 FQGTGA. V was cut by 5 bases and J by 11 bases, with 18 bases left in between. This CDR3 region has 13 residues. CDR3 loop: CASSPRGGLDAFF. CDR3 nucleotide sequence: TGTGCCAGCAGCCCGAGAGGGGGGTTGGATGCTTTCTTT.

As DNA, the CDR3 is TGTGCCAGCAGCCCGCTCGACAGGGCGAACACCGGGGAGCTGTTTTTT. Encoded protein: CASSPLDRANTGELFF. This chain uses TRBV11-2 with TRBJ2-2, with 7 bases lining up with TRBD1. With 5 bases clipped from V and 0 bases from J, the junction kept 6 bases outside the gene matches. The CDR3 totals 16 residues. Germline V gene data show CDR1 as SGHAT and CDR2 as FQNNGV.

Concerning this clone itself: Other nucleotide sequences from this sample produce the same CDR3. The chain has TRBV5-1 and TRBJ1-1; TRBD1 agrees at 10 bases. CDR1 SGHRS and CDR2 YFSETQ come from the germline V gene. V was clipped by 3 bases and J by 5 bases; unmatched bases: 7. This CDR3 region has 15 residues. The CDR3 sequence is CASSSLGQGNTEAFF. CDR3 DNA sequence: TGCGCCAGCAGCTCACTGGGACAGGGGAATACTGAAGCTTTCTTT.

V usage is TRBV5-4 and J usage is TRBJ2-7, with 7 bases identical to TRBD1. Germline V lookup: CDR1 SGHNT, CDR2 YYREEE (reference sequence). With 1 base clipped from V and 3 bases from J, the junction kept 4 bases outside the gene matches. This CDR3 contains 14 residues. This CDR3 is CASSLTGANYEQYF. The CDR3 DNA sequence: TGTGCCAGCAGCTTGACAGGGGCGAACTACGAGCAGTACTTC.

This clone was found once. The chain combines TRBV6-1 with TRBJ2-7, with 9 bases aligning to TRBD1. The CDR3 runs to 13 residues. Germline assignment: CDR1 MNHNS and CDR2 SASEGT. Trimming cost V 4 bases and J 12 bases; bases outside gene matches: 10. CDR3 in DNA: TGTGCCAGCAGTGGAGCGGGACAGGGCGCCTCGTACTTC. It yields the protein CASSGAGQGASYF.

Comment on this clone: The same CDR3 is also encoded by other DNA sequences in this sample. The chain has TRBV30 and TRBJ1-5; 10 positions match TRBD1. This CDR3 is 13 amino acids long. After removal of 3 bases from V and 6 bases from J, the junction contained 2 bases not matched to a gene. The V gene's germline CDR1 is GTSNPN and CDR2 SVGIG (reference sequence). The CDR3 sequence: CAWSGDRGQPQHF. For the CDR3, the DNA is TGTGCCTGGAGCGGGGACAGGGGTCAGCCCCAGCATTTT.

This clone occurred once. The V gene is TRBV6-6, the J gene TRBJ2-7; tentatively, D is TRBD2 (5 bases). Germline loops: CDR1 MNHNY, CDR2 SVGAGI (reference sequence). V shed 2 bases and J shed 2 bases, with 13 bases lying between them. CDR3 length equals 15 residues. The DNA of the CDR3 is TGTGCCAGCAGTTACGGAGGCTCTCTTACCTACGAGCAGTACTTC. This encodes CASSYGGSLTYEQYF.

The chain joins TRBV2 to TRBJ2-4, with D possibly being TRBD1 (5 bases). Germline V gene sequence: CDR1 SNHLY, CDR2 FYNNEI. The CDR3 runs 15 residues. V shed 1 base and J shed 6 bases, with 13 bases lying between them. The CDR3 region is CASSEGVRAGNIQYF. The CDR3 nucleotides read TGTGCCAGCAGTGAAGGGGTCAGGGCCGGAAACATTCAGTACTTC.

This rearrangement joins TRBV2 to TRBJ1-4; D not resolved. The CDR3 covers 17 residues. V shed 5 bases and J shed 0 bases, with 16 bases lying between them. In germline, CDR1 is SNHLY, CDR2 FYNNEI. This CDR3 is CASSLERVGATNEKLFF. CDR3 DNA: TGTGCCAGCAGTCTGGAAAGGGTTGGAGCAACTAATGAAAAACTGTTTTTT. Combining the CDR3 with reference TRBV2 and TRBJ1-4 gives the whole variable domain EPEVTQTPSHQVTQMGQEVILRCVPISNHLYFYWYRQILGQKVEFLVSFYNNEISEKSEIFDDQFSVERPDGSNFTLKIRSTKLEDSAMYFCASSLERVGATNEKLFFGSGTQLSVL.

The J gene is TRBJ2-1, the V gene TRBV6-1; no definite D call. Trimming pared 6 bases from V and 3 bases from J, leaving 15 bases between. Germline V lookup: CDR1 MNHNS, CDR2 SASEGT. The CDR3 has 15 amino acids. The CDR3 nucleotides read TGTGCCAGCAGGTTCAGTCGCGGAAGCTACAATGAGCAGTTCTTC. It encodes CASRFSRGSYNEQFF.

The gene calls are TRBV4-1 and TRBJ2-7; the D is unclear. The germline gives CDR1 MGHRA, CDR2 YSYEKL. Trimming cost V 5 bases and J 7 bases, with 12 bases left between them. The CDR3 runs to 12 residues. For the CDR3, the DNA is TGCGCCAGCAGCGTGGGCGAAGGGGAGCAGTACTTC. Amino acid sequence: CASSVGEGEQYF.

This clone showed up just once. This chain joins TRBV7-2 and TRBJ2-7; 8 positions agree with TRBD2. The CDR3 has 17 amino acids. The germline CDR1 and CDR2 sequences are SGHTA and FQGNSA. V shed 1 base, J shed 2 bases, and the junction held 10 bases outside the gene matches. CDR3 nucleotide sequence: TGTGCCAGCAGCTTAGGTCTAGCGGGCTCTAACCCCTACGAGCAGTACTTC. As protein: CASSLGLAGSNPYEQYF.

The CDR3 here is CASSPFSRGAGELFF. Written as DNA, the CDR3 is TGTGCCAGCAGTCCTTTTTCCAGAGGGGCCGGGGAGCTGTTTTTT. The chain carries TRBV28 and TRBJ2-2, with D perhaps matching TRBD1 or TRBD2 (5 bases each). The CDR3 runs to 15 residues. Deletions cut 5 bases from V and 6 bases from J, with 16 bases between. Germline V gene lookup returns CDR1 MDHEN and CDR2 SYDVKM.

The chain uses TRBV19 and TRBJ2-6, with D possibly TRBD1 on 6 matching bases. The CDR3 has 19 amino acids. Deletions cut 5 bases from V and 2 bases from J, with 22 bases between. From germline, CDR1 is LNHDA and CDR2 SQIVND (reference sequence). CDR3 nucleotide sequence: TGTGCCAGTAGTCCAGGGGTAGCGCTCCCCCCCCCTGGGGCCAACGTCCTGACTTTC. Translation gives CASSPGVALPPPGANVLTF.

For the CDR3, the DNA is TGTGCCAGCATGGGGACGGTAGGCAGAACCCCGGGGGAGCAGTACTTC. This encodes CASMGTVGRTPGEQYF. The gene calls are TRBV6-6 and TRBJ2-7; perhaps D is TRBD1 or TRBD2 (5 bases each). The length of the CDR3 is 16 residues. CDR1 MNHNY and CDR2 SVGAGI come from the germline V gene (reference sequence). The V gene lost 7 bases and the J gene lost 7 bases, with 26 bases spanning the gap.

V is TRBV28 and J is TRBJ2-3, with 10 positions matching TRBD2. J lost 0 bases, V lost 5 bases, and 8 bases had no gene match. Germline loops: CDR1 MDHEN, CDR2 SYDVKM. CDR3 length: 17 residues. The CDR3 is CASSTPYSGGSTDTQYF. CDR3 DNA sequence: TGTGCCAGCAGTACCCCATATAGCGGGGGGAGCACAGATACGCAGTATTTT. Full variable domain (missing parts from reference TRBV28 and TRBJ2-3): DVKVTQSSRYLVKRTGEKVFLECVQDMDHENMFWYRQDPGLGLRLIYFSYDVKMKEKGDIPEGYSVSREKKERFSLILESASTNQTSMYLCASSTPYSGGSTDTQYFGPGTRLTVL.

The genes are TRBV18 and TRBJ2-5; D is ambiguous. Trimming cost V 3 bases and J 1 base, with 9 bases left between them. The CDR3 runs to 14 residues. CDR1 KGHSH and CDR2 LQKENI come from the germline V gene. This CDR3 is CASSPQTGQETQYF. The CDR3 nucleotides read TGTGCCAGCTCACCCCAAACGGGCCAAGAGACCCAGTACTTC.

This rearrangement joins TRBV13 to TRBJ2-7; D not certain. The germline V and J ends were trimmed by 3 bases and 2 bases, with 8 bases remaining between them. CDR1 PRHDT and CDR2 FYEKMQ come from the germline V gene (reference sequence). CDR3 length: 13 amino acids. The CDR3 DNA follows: TGTGCCAGCAGCTTTCGGGTCGCCTACGAGCAGTACTTC. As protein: CASSFRVAYEQYF.

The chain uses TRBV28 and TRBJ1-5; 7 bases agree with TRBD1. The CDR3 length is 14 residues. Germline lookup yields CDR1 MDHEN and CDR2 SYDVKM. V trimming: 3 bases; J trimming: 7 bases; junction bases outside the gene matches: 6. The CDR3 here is CASSFSQGGQPQHF. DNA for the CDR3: TGTGCCAGCAGTTTCTCTCAGGGGGGCCAGCCCCAGCATTTT.

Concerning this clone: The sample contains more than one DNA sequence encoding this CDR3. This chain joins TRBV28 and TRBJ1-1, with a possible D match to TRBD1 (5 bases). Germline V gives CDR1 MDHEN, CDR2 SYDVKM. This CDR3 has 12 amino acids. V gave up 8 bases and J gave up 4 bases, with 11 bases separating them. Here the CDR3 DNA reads TGTGCCAGCGGGGGTGGAGGCACTGAAGCTTTCTTT. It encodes CASGGGGTEAFF. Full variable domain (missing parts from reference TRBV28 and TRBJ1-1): DVKVTQSSRYLVKRTGEKVFLECVQDMDHENMFWYRQDPGLGLRLIYFSYDVKMKEKGDIPEGYSVSREKKERFSLILESASTNQTSMYLCASGGGGTEAFFGQGTRLTVV.

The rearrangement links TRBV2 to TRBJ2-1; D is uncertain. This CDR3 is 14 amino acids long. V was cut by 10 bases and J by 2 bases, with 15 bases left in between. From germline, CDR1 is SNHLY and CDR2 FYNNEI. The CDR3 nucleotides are TGTGCCACCGAAGCCGACCTGACCTACAATGAGCAGTTCTTC. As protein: CATEADLTYNEQFF.